Sequencing of this T cell receptor (beta chain) was carried out in a study of CD8 T cells in ankylosing spondylitis. Germline lookup yields CDR1 DFQATT and CDR2 SNEGSKA (reference sequence). The V end lost 5 bases, the J end lost 6 bases, and 20 bases lay between the germline ends. CDR3 length equals 15 residues. Each CDR3 protein gets one entry after TCRdb re-called the 5' RACE reads with MiXCR. The table includes approximately 220,000 distinct CDR3 sequences, about 11% detected once. This clonotype was seen many times. Its antigen remains unidentified. The study, taken as a whole, reports: Before this, some motif variants had been reported in reactive arthritis synovial fluid and blood. Seemingly distinctive of ankylosing spondylitis blood was a TCR beta motif formed by eight highly homologous variants.

The gene calls are TRBV20-1 and TRBJ2-1, with D perhaps assigned TRBD1 or TRBD2 (7 bases each). The sample was blood, either unsorted or a sorted T cell fraction (not recorded which). The source of this sequence is a male donor with ankylosing spondylitis or in good health (not recorded which). CDR3 coding DNA: TGCAGTGCTCCTAGGGGGCGGGGGAATGGCAATGAGCAGTTCTTC. As protein: CSAPRGRGNGNEQFF.